This entry describes one T cell receptor (beta chain). Its cognate antigen is unknown. MiXCR was run by TCRdb on the reads, yielding one entry per CDR3 protein. The table has 550,000 to 700,000 distinct CDR3 sequences, 40% seen once. The data originate from a study of T cell repertoires in cytomegalovirus infection. Background on the study: Use of recently identified HLA-C-restricted and well-studied HLA-B-restricted CMV epitopes was part of the study. Matching HLA type, along with CMV infection, was indicated by public TCR beta signatures.

Study-wide points: The cumulative frequency of public TCR beta families identified carriers of CMV plus the relevant HLA. CMV-specific TCR beta clonotypes restricted by HLA-C were the ones dominating the ex vivo response.

The CDR3 sequence is 13 residues long. The V and J ends lost 9 bases and 7 bases respectively, with 18 bases between them. Germline assignment: CDR1 MNHNY and CDR2 SVGAGI (reference sequence). Material: cultured PBMCs, obtained from culture after CMV antigen stimulation. This clonotype originated in a human donor in good health (CMV status not recorded). Some clones in this sample may be carry-over from other donors' samples. The chain is built from TRBV6-6 and TRBJ2-5; tentative D call: TRBD2 (8 bases). As DNA, the CDR3 is TGTGCCAGTACGGGGGGGGACAGCCTGACCCAGTACTTC. It translates to CASTGGDSLTQYF.